Sequencing of this T cell receptor beta chain was carried out in a study of beta chain features in type 1 diabetes (dated by TCRdb to 2016 to 2019). In terms of the full investigation: Patients and healthy donors did not differ in mean age, gender distribution, total cell number or subset yield. Across all samples, about 110 million sorted cells were examined, and cell number per subset correlated strongly with RNA yield. The study compared TCRB repertoires of sorted circulating CD4+ T cell subsets between recently diagnosed type 1 diabetes patients and matched healthy donors. Regulatory and stem cell-like memory subsets were isolated from only 8 patients and 8 healthy donors, whereas naive and central memory subsets came from all 30 or so donors.

In its sample, this clone was seen many times. Its antigen is currently not known. No quality values exist for individual bases; no much larger clone is one base distant. Each donor gave one peripheral blood draw, averaging around 120 mL, which was collected into heparinised tubes. A BD FACSAria II was used to sort naive, central memory, regulatory and stem cell-like memory CD4+ T cells with a panel that included CD45RO, CCR7, CD25, CD127, CD95 and CD27. Purity was above 95% for every sorted population. Right away, PBMCs were isolated by Lymphoprep density gradient centrifugation and were stained directly, with no culture step. Samples were stained and sorted in pairs, with one healthy donor and one patient per experiment, so that batch effects were minimized. What the study reported, not specific to this receptor: Naive, central memory and regulatory TCRB repertoires appeared more similar among patients than among healthy donors. At VDJ recombination sites, patients with type 1 diabetes made fewer insertions and deleted more nucleotides, a pattern implying thymic rearrangement abnormalities. Because the HLA sub-analyses included only small numbers of individuals, any influence of HLA type on TCRB rearrangement was left unresolved. Sequencing cDNA rather than genomic DNA could over-represent highly expressing activated cells, although activation and CD3 levels did not differ between groups. Shorter templates might be favored by PCR, yet because patient and control samples were amplified and corrected together, any such skew would affect both groups equally. In all four CD4+ subsets, TCRB CDR3 length was moderately but significantly shorter in type 1 diabetes patients.

Spanning cysteine to phenylalanine, the CDR3 consists of 14 amino acids. Only CDR3 DNA remains: 42 bases, in frame from the first base. V is reduced by 3 bases and J by 4 bases, leaving a spacing of 11 bases between them. The germline V gene encodes CDR1 LGHNA and CDR2 YSLEER. The entire isolated RNA was reverse transcribed using the High Capacity cDNA Reverse Transcription Kit, and thus expressed TCRB transcripts were sequenced. Deep immunoSEQ sequencing was performed on naive, central memory and regulatory T cell samples, with an average of about 3.6 million total reads per sample. Sorted cells were lysed in RLT buffer, and RNA was extracted using DNase-treated RNeasy Micro or Mini kits according to cell number. Each cell subset was processed on its own to prevent cross-contamination, while patient and healthy donor samples were processed together. The immunoSEQ multiplex PCR was used to amplify TCRB sequences from cDNA, yielding 87-bp fragments that span the CDR3 region. The amplicons were sequenced using the Illumina HiSeq platform. As for the original processing: PCR bias was computationally corrected using synthetic template baselines, reads within Hamming distance 2 were collapsed, and singletons that could not be merged were discarded. By aligning reads against IMGT, V, D and J genes, CDR3 length, and insertions or deletions at six rearrangement sites were assigned. Within each subset, clonotype counts were normalized to sorted cell number, and only after that were true diversity and Gini coefficients computed with the tcR R package. The overlap coefficient, calculated on TCRB nucleotide sequences, was used to quantify repertoire sharing. Out-of-frame TCRB sequences from naive cells were analyzed to stand in for the pre-selection repertoire. TCRdb limited this immuneACCESS table to in-frame rearrangements with V and J called. A share of clones is missing; checked studies link under half to unresolved V genes, and the rest is unexplained. V, J and clone size are taken as reported in that table, and D and trimming were inferred from the DNA itself. A total of 400,000 to 450,000 clones appear in this sample, more than 11% of them only once. Approximately 0.038% of the sample is held by the ten biggest clonotypes.

Sequenced sample: naive CD4+ T cells from blood. The cell subset or site label corresponds to: true naive CD4+ T cells. The sequence was collected from a man aged 30 to 45 in good health. The chain was built from TRBV4-3 and TRBJ2-3; the D gene cannot be resolved reliably. The nucleotide sequence is TGCGCCAGCAGCCAGGACCCTCGAGCAGATACGCAGTATTTT. It codes for CASSQDPRADTQYF.